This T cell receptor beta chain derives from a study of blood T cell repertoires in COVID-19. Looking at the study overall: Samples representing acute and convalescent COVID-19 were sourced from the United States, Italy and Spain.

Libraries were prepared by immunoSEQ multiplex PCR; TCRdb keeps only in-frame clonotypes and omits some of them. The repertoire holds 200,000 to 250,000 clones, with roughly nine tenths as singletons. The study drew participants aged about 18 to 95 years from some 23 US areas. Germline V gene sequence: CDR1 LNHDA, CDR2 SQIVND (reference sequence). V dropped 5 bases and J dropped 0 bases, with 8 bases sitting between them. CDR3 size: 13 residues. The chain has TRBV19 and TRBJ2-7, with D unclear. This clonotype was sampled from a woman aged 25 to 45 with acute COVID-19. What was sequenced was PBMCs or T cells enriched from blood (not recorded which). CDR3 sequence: CASSHGISYEQYF. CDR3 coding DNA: TGTGCCAGTAGTCACGGTATCTCCTACGAGCAGTACTTC.